This entry is about one T cell receptor (beta chain). This specimen comes from a study of blood T cell repertoires in COVID-19. About the research overall: Both acute and convalescent COVID-19 samples were obtained from the United States, Italy and Spain. The cDNA or gDNA used as material had been derived from T cells, B-cell-depleted T cells, or PBMCs.

The CDR3 spans 14 residues. Germline CDR1 reads SQVTM; CDR2 reads ANQGSEA. Trimming took 5 bases from V and 7 from J; bases not matched to a gene: 6. How the authors handled the data: Counts of nucleated cells, estimated from reference gene primer amplification, were obtained. The protocol was immunoSEQ multiplex PCR, while the TCRdb copy is restricted to in-frame clones and leaves out a portion. From that table come the V and J calls and clone size; the DNA was used to work out D and trimming. The sample shows under 200,000 clones, roughly nine tenths of them seen only once. The chain is built from TRBV29-1 and TRBJ2-1; 12 bases fit TRBD1. The clonotype comes from a man between 60 and 75 years old with active or convalescent COVID-19. Sequenced input: peripheral blood. The CDR3: CSVWRGQGANEQFF. The CDR3 DNA follows: TGCAGCGTTTGGAGGGGACAGGGGGCGAATGAGCAGTTCTTC.